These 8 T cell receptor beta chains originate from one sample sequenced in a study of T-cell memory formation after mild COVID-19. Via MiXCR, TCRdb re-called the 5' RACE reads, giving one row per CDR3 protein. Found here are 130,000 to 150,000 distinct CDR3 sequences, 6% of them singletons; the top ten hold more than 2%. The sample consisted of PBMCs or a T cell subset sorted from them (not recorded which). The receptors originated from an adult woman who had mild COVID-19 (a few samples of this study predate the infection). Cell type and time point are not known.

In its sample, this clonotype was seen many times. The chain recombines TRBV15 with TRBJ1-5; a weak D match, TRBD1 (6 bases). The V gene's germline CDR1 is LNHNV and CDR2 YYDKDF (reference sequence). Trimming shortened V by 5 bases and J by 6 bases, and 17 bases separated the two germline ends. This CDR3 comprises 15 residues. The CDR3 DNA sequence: TGTGCCACCAGCGGCTCTAAGACAGGTTTTCAGCCCCAGCATTTT. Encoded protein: CATSGSKTGFQPQHF. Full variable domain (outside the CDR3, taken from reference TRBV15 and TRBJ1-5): DAMVIQNPRYQVTQFGKPVTLSCSQTLNHNVMYWYQQKSSQAPKLLFHYYDKDFNNEADTPDNFQSRRPNTSFCFLDIRSPGLGDTAMYLCATSGSKTGFQPQHFGDGTRLSIL.

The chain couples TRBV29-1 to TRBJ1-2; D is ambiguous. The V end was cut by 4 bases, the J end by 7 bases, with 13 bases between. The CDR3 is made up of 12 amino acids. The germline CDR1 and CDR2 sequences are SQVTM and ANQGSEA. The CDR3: CSVAGEGGGYTF. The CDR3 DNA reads TGCAGCGTTGCTGGAGAGGGAGGTGGCTACACCTTC.

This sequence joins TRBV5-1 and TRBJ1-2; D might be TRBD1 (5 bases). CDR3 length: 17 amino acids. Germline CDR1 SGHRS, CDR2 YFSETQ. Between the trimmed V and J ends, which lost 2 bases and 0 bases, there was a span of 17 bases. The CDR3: CASSLEGHLLANYGYTF. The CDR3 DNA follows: TGCGCCAGCAGCTTAGAAGGACACCTATTAGCTAACTATGGCTACACCTTC.

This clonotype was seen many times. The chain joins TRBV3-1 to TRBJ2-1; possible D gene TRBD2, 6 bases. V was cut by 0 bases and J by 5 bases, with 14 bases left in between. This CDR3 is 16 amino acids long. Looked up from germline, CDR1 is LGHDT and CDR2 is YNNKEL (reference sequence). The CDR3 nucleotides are TGTGCCAGCAGCCAAGATTTGTGGGGGGTAAACAATGAGCAGTTCTTC. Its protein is CASSQDLWGVNNEQFF.

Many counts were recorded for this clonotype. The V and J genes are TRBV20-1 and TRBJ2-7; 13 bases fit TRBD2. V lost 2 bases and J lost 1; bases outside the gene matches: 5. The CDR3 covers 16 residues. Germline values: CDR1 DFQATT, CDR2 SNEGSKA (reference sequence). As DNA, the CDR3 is TGCAGTGCTAGATCCTGGACTAGCGGGAGATCCTACGAGCAGTACTTC. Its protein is CSARSWTSGRSYEQYF.

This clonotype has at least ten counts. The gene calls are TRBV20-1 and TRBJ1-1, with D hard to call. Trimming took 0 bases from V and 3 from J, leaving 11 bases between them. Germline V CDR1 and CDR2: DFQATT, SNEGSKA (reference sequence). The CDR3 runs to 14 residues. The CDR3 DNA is TGCAGTGCTAGAGATTTACGGGGATACACTGAAGCTTTCTTT. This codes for CSARDLRGYTEAFF.

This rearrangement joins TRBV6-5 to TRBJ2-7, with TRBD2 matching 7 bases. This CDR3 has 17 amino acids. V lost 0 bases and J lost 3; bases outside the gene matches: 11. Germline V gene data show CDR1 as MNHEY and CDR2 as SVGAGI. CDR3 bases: TGTGCCAGCAGTTACTCCAAGGGGCGCGGGAGTGGCTACGAGCAGTACTTC. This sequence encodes CASSYSKGRGSGYEQYF.

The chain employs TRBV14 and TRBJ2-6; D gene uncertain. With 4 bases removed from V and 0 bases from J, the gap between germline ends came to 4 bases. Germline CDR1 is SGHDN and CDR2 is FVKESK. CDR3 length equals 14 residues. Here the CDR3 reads CASSLFSGANVLTF. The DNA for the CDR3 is TGTGCCAGCAGCCTTTTCTCTGGGGCCAACGTCCTGACTTTC.